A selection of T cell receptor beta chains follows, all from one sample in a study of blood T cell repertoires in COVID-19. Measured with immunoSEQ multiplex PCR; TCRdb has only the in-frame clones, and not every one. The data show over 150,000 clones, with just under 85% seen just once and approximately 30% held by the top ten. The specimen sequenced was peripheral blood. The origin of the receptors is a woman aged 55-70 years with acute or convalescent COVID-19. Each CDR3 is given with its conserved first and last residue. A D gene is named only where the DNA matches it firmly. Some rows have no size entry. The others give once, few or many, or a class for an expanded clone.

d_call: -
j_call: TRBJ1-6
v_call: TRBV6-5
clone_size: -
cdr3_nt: TGTGCCAGCAGGCAGATAGACAGCACCGGGAGAATCCTCCACTTT
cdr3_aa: CASRQIDSTGRILHF

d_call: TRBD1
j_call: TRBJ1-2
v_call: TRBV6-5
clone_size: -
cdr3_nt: TGTGCCAGCACCGGGACAGGGCCCCCTAACTATGGCTACACCTTC
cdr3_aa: CASTGTGPPNYGYTF

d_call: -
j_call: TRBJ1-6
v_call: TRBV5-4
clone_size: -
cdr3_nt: TGTGCCAGCAGCTTTCGGGACTATAATTCACCCCTCCACTTT
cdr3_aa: CASSFRDYNSPLHF

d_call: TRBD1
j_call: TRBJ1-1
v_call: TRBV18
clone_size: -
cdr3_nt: TGTGCCAGCTCACCACCAGACAGGGAGACTGAAGCTTTCTTT
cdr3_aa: CASSPPDRETEAFF

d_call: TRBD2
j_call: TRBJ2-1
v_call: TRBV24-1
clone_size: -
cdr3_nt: TGTGCCACCAGTAGCCCCAGCGGGGCCTACAATGAGCAGTTCTTC
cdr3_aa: CATSSPSGAYNEQFF

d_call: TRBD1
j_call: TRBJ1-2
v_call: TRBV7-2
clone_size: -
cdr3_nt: TGTGCCAGCAGCTCCTATGACAGGGTCTATGGCTACACCTTC
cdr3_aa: CASSSYDRVYGYTF

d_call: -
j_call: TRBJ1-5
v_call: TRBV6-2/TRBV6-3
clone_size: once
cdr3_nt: TGTGCCAGCAGTTATACGCCCGGGCCCCAGCATTTT
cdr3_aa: CASSYTPGPQHF

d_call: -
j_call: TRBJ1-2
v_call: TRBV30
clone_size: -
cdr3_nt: TGTGCCTGGAGTGTACTCTTTGCCCCCCAGGGAGGCTATGGCTACACCTTC
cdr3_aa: CAWSVLFAPQGGYGYTF

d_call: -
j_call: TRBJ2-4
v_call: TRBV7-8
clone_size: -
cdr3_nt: TGTGCCAGCAGCTCCGCCCTTTCGACAGCTCTAGCCAAAAACATTCAGTACTTC
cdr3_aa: CASSSALSTALAKNIQYF

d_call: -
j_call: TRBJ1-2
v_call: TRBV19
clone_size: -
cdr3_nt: TGTGCCAGTAGTATTGACGCTAGTAACTATGGCTACACCTTC
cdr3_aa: CASSIDASNYGYTF